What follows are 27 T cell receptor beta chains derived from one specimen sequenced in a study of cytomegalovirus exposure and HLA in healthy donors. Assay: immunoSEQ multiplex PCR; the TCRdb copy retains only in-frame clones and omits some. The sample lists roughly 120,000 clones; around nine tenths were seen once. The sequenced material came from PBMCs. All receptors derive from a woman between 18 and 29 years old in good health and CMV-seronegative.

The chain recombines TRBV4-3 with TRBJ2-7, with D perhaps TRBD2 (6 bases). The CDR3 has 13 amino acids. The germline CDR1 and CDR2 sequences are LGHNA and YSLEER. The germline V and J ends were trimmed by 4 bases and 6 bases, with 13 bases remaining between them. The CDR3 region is CASSPSRSGEQYF. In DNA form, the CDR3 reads TGCGCCAGCAGCCCCTCCCGTAGCGGCGAGCAGTACTTC.

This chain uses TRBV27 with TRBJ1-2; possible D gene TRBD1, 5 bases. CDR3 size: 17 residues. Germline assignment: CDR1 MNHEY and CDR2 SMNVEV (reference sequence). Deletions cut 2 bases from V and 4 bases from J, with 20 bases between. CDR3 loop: CASSLRQGPTTFYGYTF. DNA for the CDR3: TGTGCCAGCAGTTTACGGCAGGGCCCTACTACCTTCTATGGCTACACCTTC.

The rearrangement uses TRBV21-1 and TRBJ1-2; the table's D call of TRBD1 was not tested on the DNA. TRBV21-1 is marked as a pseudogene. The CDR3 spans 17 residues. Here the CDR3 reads CASSKVVAGQGLSGYTF. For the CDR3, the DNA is TGTGCCAGCAGCAAAGTGGTCGCGGGACAGGGGTTGTCTGGCTACACCTTC.

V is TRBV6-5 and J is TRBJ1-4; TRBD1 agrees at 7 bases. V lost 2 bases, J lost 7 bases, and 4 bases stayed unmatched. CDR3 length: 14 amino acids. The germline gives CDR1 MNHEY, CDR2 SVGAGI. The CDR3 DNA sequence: TGTGCCAGCAGTTACGGGGGGACAGCTGAAAAACTGTTTTTT. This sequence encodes CASSYGGTAEKLFF.

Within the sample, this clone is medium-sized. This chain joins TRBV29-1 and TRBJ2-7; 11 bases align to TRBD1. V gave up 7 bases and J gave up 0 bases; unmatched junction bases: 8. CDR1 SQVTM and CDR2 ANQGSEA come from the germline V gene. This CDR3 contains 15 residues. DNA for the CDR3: TGCAGCGCCCAAAGAGGGACAGGGGGCTCCTACGAGCAGTACTTC. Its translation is CSAQRGTGGSYEQYF.

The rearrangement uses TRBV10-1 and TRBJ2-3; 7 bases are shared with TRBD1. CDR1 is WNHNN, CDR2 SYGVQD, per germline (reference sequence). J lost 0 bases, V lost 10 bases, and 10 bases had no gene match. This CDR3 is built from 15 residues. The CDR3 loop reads CATPSGTVSTDTQYF. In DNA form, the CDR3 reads TGCGCCACCCCTTCGGGGACAGTGAGCACAGATACGCAGTATTTT.

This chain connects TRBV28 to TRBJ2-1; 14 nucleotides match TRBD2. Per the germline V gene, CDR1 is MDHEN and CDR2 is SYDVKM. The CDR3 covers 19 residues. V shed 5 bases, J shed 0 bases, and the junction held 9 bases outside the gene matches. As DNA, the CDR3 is TGTGCCAGCAGTAGGCCGGGACTAGCGGGGGCTAGCTCCTACAATGAGCAGTTCTTC. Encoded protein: CASSRPGLAGASSYNEQFF.

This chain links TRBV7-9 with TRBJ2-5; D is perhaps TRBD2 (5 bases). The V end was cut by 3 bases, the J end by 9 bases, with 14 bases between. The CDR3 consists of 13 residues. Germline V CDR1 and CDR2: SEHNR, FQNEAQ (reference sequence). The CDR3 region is CASSFGMDGAQYF. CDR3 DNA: TGTGCCAGCAGCTTTGGGATGGACGGGGCCCAGTACTTC.

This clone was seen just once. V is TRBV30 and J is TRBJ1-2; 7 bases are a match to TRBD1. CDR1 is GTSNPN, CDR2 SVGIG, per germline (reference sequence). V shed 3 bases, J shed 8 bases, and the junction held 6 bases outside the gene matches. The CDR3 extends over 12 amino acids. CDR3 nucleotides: TGTGCCTGGAGCGGTCAGGGGGAAGGCTACACCTTC. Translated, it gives CAWSGQGEGYTF.

The CDR3 sequence is CASSPDYGSYNEQFF. CDR3 sequence (DNA): TGCGCCAGCAGCCCGGACTACGGCTCCTACAATGAGCAGTTCTTC. The chain uses TRBV5-1 and TRBJ2-1; the D gene is possibly TRBD2 (6 bases). The germline CDR1 and CDR2 sequences are SGHRS and YFSETQ. The CDR3 totals 15 residues. The V end lost 4 bases, the J end lost 0 bases, and 11 bases lay between the germline ends.

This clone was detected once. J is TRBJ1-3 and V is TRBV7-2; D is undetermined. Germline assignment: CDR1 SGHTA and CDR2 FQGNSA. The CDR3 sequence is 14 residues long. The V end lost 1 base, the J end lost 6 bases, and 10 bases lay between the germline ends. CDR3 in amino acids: CASSLGGVTNTIYF. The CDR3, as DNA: TGTGCCAGCAGCTTAGGCGGAGTGACAAACACCATATATTTT.

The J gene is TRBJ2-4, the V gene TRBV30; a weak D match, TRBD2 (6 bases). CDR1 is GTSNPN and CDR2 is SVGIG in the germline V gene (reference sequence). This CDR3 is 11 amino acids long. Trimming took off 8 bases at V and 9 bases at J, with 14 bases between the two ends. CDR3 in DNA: TGTGCCCAGGGCGGGACGAGCATTCAGTACTTC. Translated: CAQGGTSIQYF.

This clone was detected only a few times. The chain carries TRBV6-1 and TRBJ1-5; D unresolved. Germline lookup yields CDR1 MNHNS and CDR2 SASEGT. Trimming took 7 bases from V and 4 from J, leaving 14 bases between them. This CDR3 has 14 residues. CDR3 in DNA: TGTGCCAGCACCCTGTCATGGGCAAATCAGCCCCAGCATTTT. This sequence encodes CASTLSWANQPQHF.

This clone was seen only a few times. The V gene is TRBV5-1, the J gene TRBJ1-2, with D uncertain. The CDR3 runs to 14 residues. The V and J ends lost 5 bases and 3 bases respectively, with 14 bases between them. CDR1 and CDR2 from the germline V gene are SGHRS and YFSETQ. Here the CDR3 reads CASRLYEYDYGYTF. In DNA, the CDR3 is TGCGCCAGCAGATTATACGAGTACGACTATGGCTACACCTTC.

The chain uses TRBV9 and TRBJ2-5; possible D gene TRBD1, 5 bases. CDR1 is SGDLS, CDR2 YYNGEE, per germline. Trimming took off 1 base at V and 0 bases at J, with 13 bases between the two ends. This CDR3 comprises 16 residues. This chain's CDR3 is CASSVRPGLNQETQYF. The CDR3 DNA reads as TGTGCCAGCAGCGTACGTCCAGGGCTTAACCAAGAGACCCAGTACTTC.

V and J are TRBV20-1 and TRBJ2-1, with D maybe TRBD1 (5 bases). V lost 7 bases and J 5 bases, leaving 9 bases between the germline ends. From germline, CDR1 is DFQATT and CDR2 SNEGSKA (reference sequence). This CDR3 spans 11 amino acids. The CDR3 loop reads CSGQGDNEQFF. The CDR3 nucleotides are TGCAGTGGTCAAGGGGACAATGAGCAGTTCTTC.

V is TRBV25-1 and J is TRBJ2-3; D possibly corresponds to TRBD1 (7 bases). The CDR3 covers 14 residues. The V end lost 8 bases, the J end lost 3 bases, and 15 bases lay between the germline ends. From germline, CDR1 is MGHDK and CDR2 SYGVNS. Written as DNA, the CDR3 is TGTGCCAGCGCCAGGGGGGTAATTACAGATACGCAGTATTTT. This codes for CASARGVITDTQYF.

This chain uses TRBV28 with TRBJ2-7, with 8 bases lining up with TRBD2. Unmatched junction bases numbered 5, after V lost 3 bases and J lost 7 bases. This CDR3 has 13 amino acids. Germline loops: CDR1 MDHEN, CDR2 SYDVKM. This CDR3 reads CASSFGGAEEQYF. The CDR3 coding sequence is TGTGCCAGCAGTTTCGGGGGGGCGGAAGAGCAGTACTTC.

CDR3 residues: CASSLSLEWPPGGRLYEQYF. The CDR3 region has the DNA TGTGCCAGCAGCTTATCGCTCGAGTGGCCCCCCGGAGGACGGTTATACGAGCAGTACTTC. The chain couples TRBV13 to TRBJ2-7; weak D call: TRBD2 (5 bases). CDR1 is PRHDT and CDR2 is FYEKMQ in the germline V gene (reference sequence). The CDR3 is made up of 20 amino acids. The V and J ends lost 2 bases and 4 bases respectively, with 30 bases between them.

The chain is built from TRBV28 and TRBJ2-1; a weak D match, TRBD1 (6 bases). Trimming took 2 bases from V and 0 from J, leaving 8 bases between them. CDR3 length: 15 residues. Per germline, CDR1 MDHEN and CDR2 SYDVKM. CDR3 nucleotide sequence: TGTGCCAGCAGTTTAAGGGGGAGCTCCTACAATGAGCAGTTCTTC. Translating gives CASSLRGSSYNEQFF. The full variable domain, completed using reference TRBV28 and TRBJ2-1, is DVKVTQSSRYLVKRTGEKVFLECVQDMDHENMFWYRQDPGLGLRLIYFSYDVKMKEKGDIPEGYSVSREKKERFSLILESASTNQTSMYLCASSLRGSSYNEQFFGPGTRLTVL.

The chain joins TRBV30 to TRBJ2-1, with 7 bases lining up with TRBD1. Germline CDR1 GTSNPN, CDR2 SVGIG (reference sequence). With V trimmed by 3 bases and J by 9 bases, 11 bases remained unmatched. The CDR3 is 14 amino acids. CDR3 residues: CAWRTLTGIGEQFF. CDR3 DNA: TGTGCCTGGAGGACCCTGACAGGGATCGGTGAGCAGTTCTTC.

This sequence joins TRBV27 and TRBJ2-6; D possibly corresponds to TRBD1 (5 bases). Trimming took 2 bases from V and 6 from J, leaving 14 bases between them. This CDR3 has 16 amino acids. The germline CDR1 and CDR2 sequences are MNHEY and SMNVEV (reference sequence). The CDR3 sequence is CASSLDAPRAANVLTF. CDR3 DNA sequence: TGTGCCAGCAGTTTAGACGCCCCCAGGGCGGCCAACGTCCTGACTTTC.

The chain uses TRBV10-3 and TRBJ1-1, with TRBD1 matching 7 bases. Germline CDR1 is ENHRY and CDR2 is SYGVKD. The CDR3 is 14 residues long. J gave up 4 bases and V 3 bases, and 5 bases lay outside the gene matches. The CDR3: CAISDRQGGTEAFF. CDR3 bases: TGTGCCATCAGTGACCGACAGGGAGGCACTGAAGCTTTCTTT.

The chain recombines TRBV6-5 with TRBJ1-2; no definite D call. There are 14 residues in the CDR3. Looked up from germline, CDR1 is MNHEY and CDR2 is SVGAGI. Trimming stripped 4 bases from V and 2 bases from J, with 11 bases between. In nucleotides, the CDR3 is TGTGCCAGCAGTTCAGCTAGCGGAAACTATGGCTACACCTTC. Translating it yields CASSSASGNYGYTF.

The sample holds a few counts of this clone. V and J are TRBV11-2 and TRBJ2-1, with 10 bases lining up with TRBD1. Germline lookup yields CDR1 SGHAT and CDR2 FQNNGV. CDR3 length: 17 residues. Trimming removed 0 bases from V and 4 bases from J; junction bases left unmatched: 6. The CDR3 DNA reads TGTGCCAGCAGCTTAGATCCCGACAGGGGGCGATACAATGAGCAGTTCTTC. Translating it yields CASSLDPDRGRYNEQFF.

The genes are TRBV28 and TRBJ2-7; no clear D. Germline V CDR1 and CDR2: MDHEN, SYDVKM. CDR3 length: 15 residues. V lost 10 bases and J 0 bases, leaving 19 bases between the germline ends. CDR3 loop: CAIPPARVVSYEQYF. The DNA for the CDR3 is TGTGCCATACCCCCGGCTCGGGTGGTCTCCTACGAGCAGTACTTC.

In nucleotides, the CDR3 is TGTGCCAGCAGTGACGGGACAGCTACCGGGGAGCTGTTTTTT. Its protein is CASSDGTATGELFF. The chain is built from TRBV6-4 and TRBJ2-2; 7 nucleotides match TRBD1. The germline gives CDR1 MRHNA, CDR2 SNTAGT. Trimming removed 2 bases from V and 5 bases from J; junction bases left unmatched: 2. The CDR3 totals 14 residues.